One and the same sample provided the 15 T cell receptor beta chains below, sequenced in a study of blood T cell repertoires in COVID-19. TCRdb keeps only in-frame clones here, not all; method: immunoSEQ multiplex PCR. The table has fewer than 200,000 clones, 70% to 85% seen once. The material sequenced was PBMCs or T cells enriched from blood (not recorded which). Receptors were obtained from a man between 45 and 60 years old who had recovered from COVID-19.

CDR3 sequence reads: CASGTARGGVEQFF. CDR3 nucleotide sequence: TGTGCTAGTGGTACCGCCCGAGGGGGGGTTGAGCAGTTCTTC. This chain uses TRBV12-5 with TRBJ2-1, with D possibly being TRBD2 (7 bases). The CDR3 is made up of 14 amino acids. Trimming cost V 5 bases and J 9 bases, with 17 bases left between them. The V gene's germline CDR1 is LGHNT and CDR2 FRNRAP.

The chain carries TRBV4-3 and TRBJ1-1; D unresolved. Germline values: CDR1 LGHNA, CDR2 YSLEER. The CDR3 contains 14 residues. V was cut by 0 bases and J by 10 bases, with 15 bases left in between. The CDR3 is CASSQDGGNRAAFF. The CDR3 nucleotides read TGCGCCAGCAGCCAAGATGGAGGGAATAGGGCAGCTTTCTTT.

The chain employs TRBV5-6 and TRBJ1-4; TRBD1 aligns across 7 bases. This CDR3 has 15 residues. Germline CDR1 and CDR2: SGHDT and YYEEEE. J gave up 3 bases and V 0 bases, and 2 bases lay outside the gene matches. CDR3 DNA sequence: TGTGCCAGCAGCTTGGCGGGGACAGCTAATGAAAAACTGTTTTTT. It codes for CASSLAGTANEKLFF.

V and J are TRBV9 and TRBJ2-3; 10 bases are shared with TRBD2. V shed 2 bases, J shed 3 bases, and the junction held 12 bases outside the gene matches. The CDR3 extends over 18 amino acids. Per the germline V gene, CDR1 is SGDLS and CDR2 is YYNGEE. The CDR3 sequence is CASSVLQRGGRDTDTQYF. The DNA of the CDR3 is TGTGCCAGCAGCGTTTTGCAGCGGGGGGGCCGGGATACAGATACGCAGTATTTT.

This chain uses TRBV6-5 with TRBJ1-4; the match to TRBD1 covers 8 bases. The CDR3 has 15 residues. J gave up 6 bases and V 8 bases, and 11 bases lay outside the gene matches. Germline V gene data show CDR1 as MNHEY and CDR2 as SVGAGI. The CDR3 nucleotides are TGTGCCAGCGGGCTCACACAGGGGGTTTATGAAAAACTGTTTTTT. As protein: CASGLTQGVYEKLFF.

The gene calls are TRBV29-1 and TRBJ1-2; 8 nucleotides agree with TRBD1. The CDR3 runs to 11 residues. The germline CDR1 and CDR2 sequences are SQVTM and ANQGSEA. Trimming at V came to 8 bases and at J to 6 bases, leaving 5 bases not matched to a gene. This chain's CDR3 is CSTGQGNGYTF. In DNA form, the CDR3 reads TGCAGCACCGGACAGGGCAATGGCTACACCTTC.

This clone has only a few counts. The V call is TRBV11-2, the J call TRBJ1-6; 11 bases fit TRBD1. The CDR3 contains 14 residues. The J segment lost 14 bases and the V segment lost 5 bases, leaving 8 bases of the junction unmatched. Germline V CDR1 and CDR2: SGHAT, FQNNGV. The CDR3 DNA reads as TGTGCCAGCAGCGCGGACAGGGGGCTAAGAGCCCTCCACTTT. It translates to CASSADRGLRALHF.

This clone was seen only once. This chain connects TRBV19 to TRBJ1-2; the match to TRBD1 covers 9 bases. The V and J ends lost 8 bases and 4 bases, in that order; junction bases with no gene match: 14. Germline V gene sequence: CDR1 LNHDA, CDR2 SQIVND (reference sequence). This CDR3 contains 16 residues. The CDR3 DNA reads TGTGCCAGTGACAAGCCGGGACAGGGTCGAGGCTATGGCTACACCTTC. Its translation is CASDKPGQGRGYGYTF. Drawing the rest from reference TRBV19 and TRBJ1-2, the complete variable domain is DGGITQSPKYLFRKEGQNVTLSCEQNLNHDAMYWYRQDPGQGLRLIYYSQIVNDFQKGDIAEGYSVSREKKESFPLTVTSAQKNPTAFYLCASDKPGQGRGYGYTFGSGTRLTVV.

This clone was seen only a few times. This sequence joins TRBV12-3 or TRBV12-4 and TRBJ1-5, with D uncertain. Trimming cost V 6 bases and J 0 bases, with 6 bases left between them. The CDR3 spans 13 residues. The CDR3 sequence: CASRSGSNQPQHF. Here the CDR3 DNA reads TGTGCCAGCAGGTCGGGTAGCAATCAGCCCCAGCATTTT.

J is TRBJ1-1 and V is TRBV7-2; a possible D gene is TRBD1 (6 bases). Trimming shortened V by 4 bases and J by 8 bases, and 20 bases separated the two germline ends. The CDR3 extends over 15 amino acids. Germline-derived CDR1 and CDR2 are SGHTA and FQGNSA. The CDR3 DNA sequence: TGTGCCAGCAGCTCATCACCTCGGGGGGCAGGAGAAGCTTTCTTT. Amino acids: CASSSSPRGAGEAFF.

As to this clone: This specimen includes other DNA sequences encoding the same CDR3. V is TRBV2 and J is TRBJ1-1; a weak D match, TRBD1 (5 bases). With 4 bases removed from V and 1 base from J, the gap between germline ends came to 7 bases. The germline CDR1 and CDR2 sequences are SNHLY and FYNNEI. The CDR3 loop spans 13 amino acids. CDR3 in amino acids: CASSVQGNTEAFF. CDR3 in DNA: TGTGCCAGCAGTGTCCAGGGGAACACTGAAGCTTTCTTT.

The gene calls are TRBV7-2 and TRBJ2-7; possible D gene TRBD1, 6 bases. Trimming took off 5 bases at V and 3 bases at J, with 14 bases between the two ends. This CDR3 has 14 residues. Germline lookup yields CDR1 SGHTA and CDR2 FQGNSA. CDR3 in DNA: TGTGCCAGCAGCCCCCAGCAGGGGAACTACGAGCAGTACTTC. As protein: CASSPQQGNYEQYF.

CDR3: CASRAGGGPQHF. CDR3 nucleotide sequence: TGTGCCAGCAGAGCCGGCGGAGGGCCCCAGCATTTT. The chain employs TRBV12-3 or TRBV12-4 and TRBJ1-5; D gene unclear. CDR3 size: 12 residues. The ends were cut back, 6 bases at V and 9 bases at J, with 12 bases in the middle.

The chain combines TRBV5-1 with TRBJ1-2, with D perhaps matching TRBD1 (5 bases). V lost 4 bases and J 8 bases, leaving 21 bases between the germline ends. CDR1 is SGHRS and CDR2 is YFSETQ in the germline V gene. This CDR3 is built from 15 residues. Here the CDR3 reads CASSPGEGTLRGYTF. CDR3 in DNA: TGCGCCAGCAGCCCCGGGGAGGGGACGCTGAGGGGCTACACCTTC. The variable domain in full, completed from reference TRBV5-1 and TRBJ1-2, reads KAGVTQTPRYLIKTRGQQVTLSCSPISGHRSVSWYQQTPGQGLQFLFEYFSETQRNKGNFPGRFSGRQFSNSRSEMNVSTLELGDSALYLCASSPGEGTLRGYTFGSGTRLTVV.

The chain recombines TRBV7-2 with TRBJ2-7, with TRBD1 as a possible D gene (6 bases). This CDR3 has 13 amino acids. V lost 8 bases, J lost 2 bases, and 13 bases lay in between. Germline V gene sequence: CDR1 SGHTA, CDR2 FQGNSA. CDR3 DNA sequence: TGTGCCAGCGGGGGCGGGTCTACCTACGAGCAGTACTTC. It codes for CASGGGSTYEQYF. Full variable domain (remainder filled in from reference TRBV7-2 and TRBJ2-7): GAGVSQSPSNKVTEKGKDVELRCDPISGHTALYWYRQSLGQGLEFLIYFQGNSAPDKSGLPSDRFSAERTGGSVSTLTIQRTQQEDSAVYLCASGGGSTYEQYFGPGTRLTVT.